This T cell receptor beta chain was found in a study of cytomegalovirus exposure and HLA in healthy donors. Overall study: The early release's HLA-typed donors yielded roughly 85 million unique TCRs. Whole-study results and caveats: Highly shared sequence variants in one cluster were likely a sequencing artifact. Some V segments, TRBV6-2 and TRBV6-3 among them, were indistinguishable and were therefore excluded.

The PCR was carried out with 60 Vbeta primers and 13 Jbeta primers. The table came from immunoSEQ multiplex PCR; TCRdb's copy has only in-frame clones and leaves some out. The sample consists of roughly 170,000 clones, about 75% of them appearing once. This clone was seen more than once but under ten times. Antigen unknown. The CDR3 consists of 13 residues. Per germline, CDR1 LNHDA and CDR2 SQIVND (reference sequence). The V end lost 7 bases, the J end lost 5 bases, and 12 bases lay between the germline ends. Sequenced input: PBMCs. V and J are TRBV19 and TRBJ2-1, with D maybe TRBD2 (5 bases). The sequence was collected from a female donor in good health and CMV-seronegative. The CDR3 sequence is CASNPAVHNEQFF. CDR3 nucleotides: TGTGCCAGTAACCCAGCGGTCCACAATGAGCAGTTCTTC. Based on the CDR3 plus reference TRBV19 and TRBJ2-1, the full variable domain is DGGITQSPKYLFRKEGQNVTLSCEQNLNHDAMYWYRQDPGQGLRLIYYSQIVNDFQKGDIAEGYSVSREKKESFPLTVTSAQKNPTAFYLCASNPAVHNEQFFGPGTRLTVL.